The 8 T cell receptor beta chains below all came from one sample that was sequenced in a study of blood T cell repertoires in COVID-19. The assay was immunoSEQ multiplex PCR, and TCRdb's table has in-frame clones only and misses some. This sample has roughly 75,000 clones, with about 89% found just once. Sequencing input: peripheral blood. These receptors all come from a man aged 60 to 75 with acute or convalescent COVID-19.

The chain joins TRBV7-6 to TRBJ2-3, with TRBD2 matching 9 bases. Germline trimming cut 5 bases from V and 4 bases from J; bases unmatched to any gene: 7. Germline lookup yields CDR1 SGHVS and CDR2 FNYEAQ. The CDR3 has 15 residues. In nucleotides, the CDR3 is TGTGCCAGCAGCCCAACTAGCGGGCATTCAGATACGCAGTATTTT. It specifies CASSPTSGHSDTQYF.

This clone occurred once. The chain couples TRBV13 to TRBJ2-7; TRBD2 aligns across 13 bases. V dropped 5 bases and J dropped 7; count of bases not matched to a gene: 5. There are 14 residues in the CDR3. CDR1 is PRHDT and CDR2 is FYEKMQ in the germline V gene (reference sequence). The CDR3 region is CASSMTSGGLEQYF. DNA of the CDR3: TGTGCCAGCAGCATGACTAGCGGGGGGTTAGAGCAGTACTTC.

This rearrangement joins TRBV27 to TRBJ2-5, with D unclear. Deletions cut 6 bases from V and 5 bases from J, with 7 bases between. Germline lookup yields CDR1 MNHEY and CDR2 SMNVEV (reference sequence). The CDR3 is 11 amino acids. This CDR3 reads CASSFLETQYF. The CDR3 bases are TGTGCCAGCAGCTTCCTGGAGACCCAGTACTTC.

This clone was observed once. The chain combines TRBV11-1 with TRBJ2-7, with TRBD2 identical over 7 bases. V trimming: 1 base; J trimming: 0 bases; junction bases outside the gene matches: 0. The CDR3 loop spans 14 amino acids. CDR1 and CDR2 from the germline V gene are SGHAT and FQDESV (reference sequence). The DNA of the CDR3 is TGTGCCAGCAGCTTAGGCGGGAGCTCCTACGAGCAGTACTTC. It encodes CASSLGGSSYEQYF.

This chain links TRBV10-3 with TRBJ2-7, with 15 bases aligning to TRBD2. The CDR3 spans 15 residues. The V and J ends lost 6 bases and 1 base, in that order; junction bases with no gene match: 1. Germline V gene lookup returns CDR1 ENHRY and CDR2 SYGVKD. In DNA, the CDR3 is TGTGCCATCAGGGGGACTAGCGGGGGGTCCTACGAGCAGTACTTC. Residues: CAIRGTSGGSYEQYF.

The V and J genes are TRBV6-4 and TRBJ2-1, with 8 positions matching TRBD2. The CDR3 consists of 14 residues. J lost 4 bases, V lost 8 bases, and 7 bases had no gene match. CDR1 is MRHNA and CDR2 is SNTAGT in the germline V gene. CDR3 loop: CASSLSGRYNEQFF. The CDR3 DNA reads TGTGCCAGCTCCCTGAGCGGGAGATACAATGAGCAGTTCTTC.

V gene TRBV19 combines with J gene TRBJ1-5; perhaps TRBD1 as D (5 bases). The CDR3 is made up of 17 amino acids. The ends were cut back, 2 bases at V and 2 bases at J, with 16 bases in the middle. CDR1 and CDR2 (germline): LNHDA, SQIVND (reference sequence). CDR3 protein: CASSITGGYGGNQPQHF. In nucleotides, the CDR3 is TGTGCCAGTAGTATAACAGGAGGGTACGGTGGCAATCAGCCCCAGCATTTT.

The chain uses TRBV27 and TRBJ1-2; weak D call: TRBD1 (5 bases). The CDR3 extends over 15 amino acids. Germline V gene sequence: CDR1 MNHEY, CDR2 SMNVEV (reference sequence). V was shortened by 6 bases and J by 4 bases, with 18 bases between the two germline ends. The chain's CDR3 is CASSTAGTWAYGYTF. For the CDR3, the DNA is TGTGCCAGCAGCACCGCCGGGACTTGGGCCTATGGCTACACCTTC.